This T cell receptor (beta chain) was recorded in a study of blood T cell repertoires in COVID-19. For the study at large: Some COVID-19 samples were acute and others convalescent; all came from the United States, Italy and Spain. Sample material is recorded as cDNA or gDNA derived from T cells, B-cell-depleted T cells, or PBMCs.

The CDR3 totals 17 residues. The V gene's germline CDR1 is SGHNT and CDR2 YYREEE (reference sequence). V gave up 4 bases and J gave up 1 base; unmatched junction bases: 9. In the original processing: Estimation of nucleated cell counts relied on the amplification of reference gene primers. TCRdb's copy holds only in-frame clones and misses some; the assay was immunoSEQ multiplex PCR. V and J calls and clone size follow that table, whereas D and trimming were derived from the DNA. The profile shows approximately 70,000 clones, about 87% of them singletons. Material: peripheral blood. This clonotype was sampled from an elderly woman with active COVID-19. The V call is TRBV5-4, the J call TRBJ2-7; 12 positions match TRBD2. CDR3: CASSSGLAGLGSYEQYF. CDR3 nucleotides: TGTGCCAGCAGCAGCGGACTAGCGGGACTAGGGTCCTACGAGCAGTACTTC.